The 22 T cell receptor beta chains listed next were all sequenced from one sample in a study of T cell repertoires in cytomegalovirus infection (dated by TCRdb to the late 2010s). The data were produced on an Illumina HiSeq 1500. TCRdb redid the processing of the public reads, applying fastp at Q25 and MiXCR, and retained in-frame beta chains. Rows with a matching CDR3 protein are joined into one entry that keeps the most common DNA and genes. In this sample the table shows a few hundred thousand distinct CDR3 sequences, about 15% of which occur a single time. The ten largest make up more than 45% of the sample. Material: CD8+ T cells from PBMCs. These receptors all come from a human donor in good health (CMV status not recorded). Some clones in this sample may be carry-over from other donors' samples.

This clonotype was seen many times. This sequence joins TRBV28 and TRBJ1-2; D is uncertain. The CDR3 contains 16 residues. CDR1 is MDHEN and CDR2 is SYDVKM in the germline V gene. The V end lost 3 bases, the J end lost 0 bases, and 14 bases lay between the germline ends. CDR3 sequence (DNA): TGTGCCAGCAGTTTTATTGAGGAGTTCGCTAACTATGGCTACACCTTC. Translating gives CASSFIEEFANYGYTF.

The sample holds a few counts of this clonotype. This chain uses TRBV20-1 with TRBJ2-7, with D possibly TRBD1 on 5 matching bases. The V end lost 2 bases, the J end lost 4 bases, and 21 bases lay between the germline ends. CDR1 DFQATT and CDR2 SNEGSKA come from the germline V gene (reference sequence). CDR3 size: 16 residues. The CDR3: CSARPPGALLAYEQYF. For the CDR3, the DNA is TGCAGTGCTAGACCCCCTGGGGCTCTCCTTGCTTACGAGCAGTACTTC.

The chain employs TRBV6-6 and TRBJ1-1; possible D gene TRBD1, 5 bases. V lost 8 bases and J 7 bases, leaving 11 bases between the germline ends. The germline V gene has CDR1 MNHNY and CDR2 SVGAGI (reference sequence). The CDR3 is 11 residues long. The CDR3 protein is CASGQGIEAFF. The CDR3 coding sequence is TGTGCCAGCGGCCAGGGAATTGAAGCTTTCTTT.

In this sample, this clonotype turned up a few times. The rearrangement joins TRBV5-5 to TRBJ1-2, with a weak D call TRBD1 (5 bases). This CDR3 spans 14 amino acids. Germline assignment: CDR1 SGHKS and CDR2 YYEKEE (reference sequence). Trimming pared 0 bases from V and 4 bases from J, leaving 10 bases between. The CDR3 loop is CASSLGAGPYGYTF. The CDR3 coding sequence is TGTGCCAGCAGCTTGGGGGCAGGGCCCTATGGCTACACCTTC.

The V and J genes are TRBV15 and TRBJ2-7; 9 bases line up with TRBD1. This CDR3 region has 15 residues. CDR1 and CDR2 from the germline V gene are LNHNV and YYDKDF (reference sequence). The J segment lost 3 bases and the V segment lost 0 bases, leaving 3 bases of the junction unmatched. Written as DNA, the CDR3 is TGTGCCACCAGCAGAGATTGGGACAGGGACTACGAGCAGTACTTC. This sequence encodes CATSRDWDRDYEQYF.

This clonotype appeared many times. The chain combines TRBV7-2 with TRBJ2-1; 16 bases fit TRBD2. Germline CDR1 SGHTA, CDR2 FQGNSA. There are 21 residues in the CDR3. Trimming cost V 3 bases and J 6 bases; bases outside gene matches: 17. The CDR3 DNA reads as TGTGCCAGCAGCTTTACCGGGACTAGCGGGGGGGCCATATTTGATGTCAATGAGCAGTTCTTC. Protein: CASSFTGTSGGAIFDVNEQFF.

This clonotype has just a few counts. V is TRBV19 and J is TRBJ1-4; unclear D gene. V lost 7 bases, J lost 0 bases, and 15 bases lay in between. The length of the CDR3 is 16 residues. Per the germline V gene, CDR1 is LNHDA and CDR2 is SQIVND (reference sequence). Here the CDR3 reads CASTEGQLATNEKLFF. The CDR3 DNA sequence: TGTGCCAGTACCGAAGGGCAACTTGCAACTAATGAAAAACTGTTTTTT.

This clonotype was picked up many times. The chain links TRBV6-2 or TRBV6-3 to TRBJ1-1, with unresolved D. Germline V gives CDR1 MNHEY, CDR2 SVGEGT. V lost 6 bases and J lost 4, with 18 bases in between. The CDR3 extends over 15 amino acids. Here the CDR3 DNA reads TGTGCCAGCAGCTCCACCCGCGGGATCCTCACTGAAGCTTTCTTT. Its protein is CASSSTRGILTEAFF.

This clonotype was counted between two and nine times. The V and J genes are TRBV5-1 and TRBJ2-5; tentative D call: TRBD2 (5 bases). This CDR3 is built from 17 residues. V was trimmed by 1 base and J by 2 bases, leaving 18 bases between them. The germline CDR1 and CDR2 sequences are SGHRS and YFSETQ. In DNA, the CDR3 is TGCGCCAGCAGCTTGAAGTTCGGCTACCCGGGACAAGAGACCCAGTACTTC. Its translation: CASSLKFGYPGQETQYF. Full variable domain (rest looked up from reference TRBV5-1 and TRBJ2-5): KAGVTQTPRYLIKTRGQQVTLSCSPISGHRSVSWYQQTPGQGLQFLFEYFSETQRNKGNFPGRFSGRQFSNSRSEMNVSTLELGDSALYLCASSLKFGYPGQETQYFGPGTRLLVL.

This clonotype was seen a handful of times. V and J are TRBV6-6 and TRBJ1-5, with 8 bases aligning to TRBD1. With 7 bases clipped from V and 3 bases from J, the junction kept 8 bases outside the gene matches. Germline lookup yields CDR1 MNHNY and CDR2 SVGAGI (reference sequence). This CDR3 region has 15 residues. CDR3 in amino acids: CASTFRGLLNQPQHF. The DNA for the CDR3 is TGTGCCAGCACGTTCAGGGGGCTACTCAATCAGCCCCAGCATTTT.

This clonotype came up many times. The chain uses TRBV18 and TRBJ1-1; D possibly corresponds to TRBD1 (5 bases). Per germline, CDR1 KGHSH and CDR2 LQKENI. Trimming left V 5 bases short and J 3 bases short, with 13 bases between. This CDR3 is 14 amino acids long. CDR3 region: CASSGAQRDTEAFF. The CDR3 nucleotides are TGTGCCAGCTCAGGGGCCCAAAGAGACACTGAAGCTTTCTTT.

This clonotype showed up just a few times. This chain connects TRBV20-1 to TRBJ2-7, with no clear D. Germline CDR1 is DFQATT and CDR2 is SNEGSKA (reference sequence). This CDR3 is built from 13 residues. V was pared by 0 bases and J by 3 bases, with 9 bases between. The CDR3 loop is CSAREYGFYEQYF. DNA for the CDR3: TGCAGTGCTAGAGAATACGGGTTCTACGAGCAGTACTTC.

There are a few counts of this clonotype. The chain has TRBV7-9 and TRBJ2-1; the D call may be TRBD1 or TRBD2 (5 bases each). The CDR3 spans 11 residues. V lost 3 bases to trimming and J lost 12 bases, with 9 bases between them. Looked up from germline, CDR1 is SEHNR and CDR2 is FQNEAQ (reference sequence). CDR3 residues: CASSFGAGQFF. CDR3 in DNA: TGTGCCAGCAGCTTTGGGGCGGGGCAGTTCTTC.

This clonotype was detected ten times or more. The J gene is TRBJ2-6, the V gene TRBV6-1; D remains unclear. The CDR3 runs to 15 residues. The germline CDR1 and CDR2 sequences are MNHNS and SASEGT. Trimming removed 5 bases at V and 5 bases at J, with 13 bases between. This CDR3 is CASSWTGSRANVLTF. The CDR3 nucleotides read TGTGCCAGCAGTTGGACGGGTAGTAGGGCCAACGTCCTGACTTTC.

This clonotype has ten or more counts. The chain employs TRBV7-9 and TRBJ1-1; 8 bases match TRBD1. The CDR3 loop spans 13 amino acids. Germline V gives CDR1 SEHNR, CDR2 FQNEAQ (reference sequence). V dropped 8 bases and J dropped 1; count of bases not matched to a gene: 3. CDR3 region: CASLGQANTEAFF. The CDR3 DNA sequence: TGTGCCAGCTTGGGACAGGCGAACACTGAAGCTTTCTTT.

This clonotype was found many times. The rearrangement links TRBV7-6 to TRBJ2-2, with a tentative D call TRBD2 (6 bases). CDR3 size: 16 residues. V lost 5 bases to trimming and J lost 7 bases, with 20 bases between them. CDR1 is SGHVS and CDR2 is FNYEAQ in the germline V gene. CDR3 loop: CASSASQEGWIGELFF. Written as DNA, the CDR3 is TGTGCCAGCAGCGCGTCGCAGGAGGGTTGGATCGGGGAGCTGTTTTTT.

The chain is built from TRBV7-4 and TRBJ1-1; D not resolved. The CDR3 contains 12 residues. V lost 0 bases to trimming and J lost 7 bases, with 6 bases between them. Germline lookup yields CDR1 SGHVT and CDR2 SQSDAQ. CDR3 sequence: CASSLAADEAFF. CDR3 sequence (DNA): TGTGCCAGCAGCTTAGCGGCAGATGAAGCTTTCTTT.

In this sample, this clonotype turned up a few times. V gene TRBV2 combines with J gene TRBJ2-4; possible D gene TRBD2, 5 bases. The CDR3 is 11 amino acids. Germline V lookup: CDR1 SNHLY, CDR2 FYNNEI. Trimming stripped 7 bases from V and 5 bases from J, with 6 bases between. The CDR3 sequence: CASNGENIQYF. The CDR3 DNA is TGTGCCAGCAACGGGGAAAACATTCAGTACTTC.

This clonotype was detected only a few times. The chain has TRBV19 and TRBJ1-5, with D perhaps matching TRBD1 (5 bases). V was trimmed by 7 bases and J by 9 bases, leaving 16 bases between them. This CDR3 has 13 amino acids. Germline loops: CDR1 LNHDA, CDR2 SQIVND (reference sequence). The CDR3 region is CASTAGNGGPQHF. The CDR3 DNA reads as TGTGCCAGTACGGCAGGGAATGGGGGGCCCCAGCATTTT.

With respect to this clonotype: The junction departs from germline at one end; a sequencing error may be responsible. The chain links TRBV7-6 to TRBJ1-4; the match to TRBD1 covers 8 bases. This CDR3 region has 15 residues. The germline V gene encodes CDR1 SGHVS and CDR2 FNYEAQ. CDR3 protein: CASGLPGQGAVKLFF. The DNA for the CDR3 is TGTGCCAGCGGCTTACCTGGGCAGGGGGCCGTAAAACTGTTTTTT.

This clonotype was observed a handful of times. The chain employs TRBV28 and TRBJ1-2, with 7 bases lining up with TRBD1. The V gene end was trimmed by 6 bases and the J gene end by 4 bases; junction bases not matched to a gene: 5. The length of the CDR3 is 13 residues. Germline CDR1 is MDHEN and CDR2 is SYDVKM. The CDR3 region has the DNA TGTGCCAGCAGGGGGGGACAGAGCTATGGCTACACCTTC. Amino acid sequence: CASRGGQSYGYTF.

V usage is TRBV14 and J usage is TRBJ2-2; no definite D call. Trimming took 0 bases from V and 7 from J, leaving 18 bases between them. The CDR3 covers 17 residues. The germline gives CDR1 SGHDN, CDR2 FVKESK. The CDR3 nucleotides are TGTGCCAGCAGCCAAGACTTTCCGAGACAAAACGGCGGGGAGCTGTTTTTT. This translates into CASSQDFPRQNGGELFF.